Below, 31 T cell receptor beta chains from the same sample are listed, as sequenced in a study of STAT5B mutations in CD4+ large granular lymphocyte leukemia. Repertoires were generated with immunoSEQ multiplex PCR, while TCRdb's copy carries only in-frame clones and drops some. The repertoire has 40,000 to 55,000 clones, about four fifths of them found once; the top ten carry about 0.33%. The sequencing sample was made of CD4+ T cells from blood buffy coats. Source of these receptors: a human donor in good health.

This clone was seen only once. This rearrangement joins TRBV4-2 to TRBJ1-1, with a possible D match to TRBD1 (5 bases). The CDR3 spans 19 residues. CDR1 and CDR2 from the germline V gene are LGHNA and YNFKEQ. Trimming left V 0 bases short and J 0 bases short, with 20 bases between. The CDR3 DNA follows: TGTGCCAGCAGCCAAGATAGATCCCGACAGTTAGCCATGAACACTGAAGCTTTCTTT. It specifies CASSQDRSRQLAMNTEAFF.

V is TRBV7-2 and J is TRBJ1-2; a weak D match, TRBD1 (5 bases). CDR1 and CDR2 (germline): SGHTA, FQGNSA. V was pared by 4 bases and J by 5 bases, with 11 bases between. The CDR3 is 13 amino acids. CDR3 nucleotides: TGTGCCAGCAGCTCCGGGACGGTATATGGCTACACCTTC. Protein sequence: CASSSGTVYGYTF.

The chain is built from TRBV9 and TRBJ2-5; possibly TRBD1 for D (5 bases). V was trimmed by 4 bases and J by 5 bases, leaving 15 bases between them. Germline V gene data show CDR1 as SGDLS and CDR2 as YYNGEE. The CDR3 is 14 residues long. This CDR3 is CASSLSQGWETQYF. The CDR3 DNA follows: TGTGCCAGCAGCCTTAGCCAGGGTTGGGAGACCCAGTACTTC.

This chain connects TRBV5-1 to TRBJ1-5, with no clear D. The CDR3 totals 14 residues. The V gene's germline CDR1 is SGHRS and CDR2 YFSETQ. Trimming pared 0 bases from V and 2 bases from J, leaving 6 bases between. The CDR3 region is CASSLASGNQPQHF. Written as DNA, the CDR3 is TGCGCCAGCAGCTTGGCGAGTGGCAATCAGCCCCAGCATTTT.

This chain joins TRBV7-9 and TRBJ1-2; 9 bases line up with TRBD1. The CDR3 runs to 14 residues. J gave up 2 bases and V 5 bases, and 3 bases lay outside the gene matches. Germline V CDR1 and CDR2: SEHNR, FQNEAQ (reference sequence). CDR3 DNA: TGTGCCAGCAGCGACGGACAGGGGAACTATGGCTACACCTTC. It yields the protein CASSDGQGNYGYTF.

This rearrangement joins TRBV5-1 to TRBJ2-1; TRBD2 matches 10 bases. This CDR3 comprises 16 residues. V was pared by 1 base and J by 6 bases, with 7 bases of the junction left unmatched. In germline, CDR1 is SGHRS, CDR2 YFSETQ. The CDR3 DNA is TGCGCCAGCAGCTTGAAGAGCGGGGGGGTTGTCAATGAGCAGTTCTTC. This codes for CASSLKSGGVVNEQFF.

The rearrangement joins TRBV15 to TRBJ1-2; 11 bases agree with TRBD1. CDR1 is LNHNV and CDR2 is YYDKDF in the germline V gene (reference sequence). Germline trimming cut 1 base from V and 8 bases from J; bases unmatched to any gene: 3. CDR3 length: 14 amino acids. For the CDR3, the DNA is TGTGCCACCAGCAGAGGACGGACAGGGGGCGGCTACACCTTC. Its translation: CATSRGRTGGGYTF. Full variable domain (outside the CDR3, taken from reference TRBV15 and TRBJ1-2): DAMVIQNPRYQVTQFGKPVTLSCSQTLNHNVMYWYQQKSSQAPKLLFHYYDKDFNNEADTPDNFQSRRPNTSFCFLDIRSPGLGDTAMYLCATSRGRTGGGYTFGSGTRLTVV.

The CDR3 nucleotides read TGCAGCGTTGAGGACAGGGAAGGCGGAAACACCATATATTTT. It yields the protein CSVEDREGGNTIYF. The chain uses TRBV29-1 and TRBJ1-3; TRBD1 agrees at 8 bases. The CDR3 is 14 residues long. Germline CDR1 and CDR2: SQVTM and ANQGSEA. The ends lost 3 bases at V and 4 bases at J; junction bases unmatched: 5. Full variable domain (remainder filled in from reference TRBV29-1 and TRBJ1-3): SAVISQKPSRDICQRGTSLTIQCQVDSQVTMMFWYRQQPGQSLTLIATANQGSEATYESGFVIDKFPISRPNLTFSTLTVSNMSPEDSSIYLCSVEDREGGNTIYFGEGSWLTVV.

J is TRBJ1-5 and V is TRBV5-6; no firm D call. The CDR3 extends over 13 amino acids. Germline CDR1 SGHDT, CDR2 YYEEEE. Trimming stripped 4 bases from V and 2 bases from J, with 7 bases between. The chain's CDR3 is CASSGRGNQPQHF. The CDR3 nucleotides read TGTGCCAGCAGCGGGAGGGGCAATCAGCCCCAGCATTTT.

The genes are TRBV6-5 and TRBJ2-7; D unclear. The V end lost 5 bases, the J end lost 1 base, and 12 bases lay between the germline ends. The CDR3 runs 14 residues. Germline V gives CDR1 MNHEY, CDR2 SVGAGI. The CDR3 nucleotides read TGTGCCAGCAGTCCCACTTTCCGGTCCTACGAGCAGTACTTC. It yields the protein CASSPTFRSYEQYF.

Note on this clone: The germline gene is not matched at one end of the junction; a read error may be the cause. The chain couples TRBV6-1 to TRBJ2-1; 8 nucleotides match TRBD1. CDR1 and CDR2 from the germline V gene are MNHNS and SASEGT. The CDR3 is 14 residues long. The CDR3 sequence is CAGRGLGRYNEQFF. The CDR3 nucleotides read TGTGCCGGCAGGGGGCTAGGAAGGTACAATGAGCAGTTCTTC.

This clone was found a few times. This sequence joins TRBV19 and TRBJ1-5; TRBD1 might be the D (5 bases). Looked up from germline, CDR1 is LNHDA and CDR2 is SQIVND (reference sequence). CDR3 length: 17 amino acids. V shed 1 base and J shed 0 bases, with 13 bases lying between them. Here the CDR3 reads CASSIVWGGYSNQPQHF. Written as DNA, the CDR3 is TGTGCCAGTAGTATAGTCTGGGGGGGTTATAGCAATCAGCCCCAGCATTTT.

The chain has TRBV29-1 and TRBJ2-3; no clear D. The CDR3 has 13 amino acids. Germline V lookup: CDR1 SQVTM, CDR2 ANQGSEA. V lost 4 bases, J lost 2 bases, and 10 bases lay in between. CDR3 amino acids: CSVAYVITDTQYF. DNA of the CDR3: TGCAGCGTTGCCTATGTGATCACAGATACGCAGTATTTT.

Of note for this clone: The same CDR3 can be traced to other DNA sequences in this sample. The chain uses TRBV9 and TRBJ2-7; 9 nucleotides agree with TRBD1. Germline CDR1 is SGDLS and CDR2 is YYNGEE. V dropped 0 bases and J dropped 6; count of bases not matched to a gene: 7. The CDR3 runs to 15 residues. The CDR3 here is CASSVGGQGPREQYF. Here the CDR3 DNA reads TGTGCCAGCAGCGTAGGGGGACAGGGCCCTCGCGAGCAGTACTTC. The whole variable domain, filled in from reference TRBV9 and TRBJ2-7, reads DSGVTQTPKHLITATGQRVTLRCSPRSGDLSVYWYQQSLDQGLQFLIQYYNGEERAKGNILERFSAQQFPDLHSELNLSSLELGDSALYFCASSVGGQGPREQYFGPGTRLTVT.

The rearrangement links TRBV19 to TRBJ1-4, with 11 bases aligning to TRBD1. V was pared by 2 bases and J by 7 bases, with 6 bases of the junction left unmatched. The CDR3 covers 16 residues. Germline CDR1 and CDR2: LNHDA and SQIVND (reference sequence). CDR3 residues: CASSILGQGASEKLFF. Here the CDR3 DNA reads TGTGCCAGTAGTATACTCGGACAGGGGGCGAGTGAAAAACTGTTTTTT.

CDR3: CASTGSYEQYF. The CDR3 DNA reads TGTGCCAGCACGGGGTCCTACGAGCAGTACTTC. The V gene is TRBV28, the J gene TRBJ2-7, with a possible D match to TRBD2 (5 bases). Germline values: CDR1 MDHEN, CDR2 SYDVKM. V lost 7 bases and J lost 1, with 5 bases in between. This CDR3 is built from 11 residues. The complete variable domain, with remaining parts taken from reference TRBV28 and TRBJ2-7, reads DVKVTQSSRYLVKRTGEKVFLECVQDMDHENMFWYRQDPGLGLRLIYFSYDVKMKEKGDIPEGYSVSREKKERFSLILESASTNQTSMYLCASTGSYEQYFGPGTRLTVT.

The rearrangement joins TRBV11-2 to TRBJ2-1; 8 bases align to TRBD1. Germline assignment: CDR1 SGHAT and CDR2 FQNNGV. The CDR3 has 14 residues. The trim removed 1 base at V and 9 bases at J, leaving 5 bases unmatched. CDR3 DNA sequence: TGTGCCAGCAGCTTAGCGACAGGGGCGGGTGAGCAGTTCTTC. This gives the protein CASSLATGAGEQFF.

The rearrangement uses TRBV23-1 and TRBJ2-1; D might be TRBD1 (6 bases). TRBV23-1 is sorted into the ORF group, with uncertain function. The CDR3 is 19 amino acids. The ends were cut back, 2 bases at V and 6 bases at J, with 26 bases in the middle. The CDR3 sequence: CASSQPTYGTLHHLNEQFF. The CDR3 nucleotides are TGCGCCAGCAGTCAACCAACATACGGGACACTTCATCACCTCAATGAGCAGTTCTTC.

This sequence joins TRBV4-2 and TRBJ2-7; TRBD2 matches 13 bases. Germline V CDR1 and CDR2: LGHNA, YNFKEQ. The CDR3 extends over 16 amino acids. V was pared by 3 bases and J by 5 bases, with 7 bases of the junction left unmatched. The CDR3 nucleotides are TGTGCCAGCAGCCAGACTAGCGGGGGGCTTTTCAACGAGCAGTACTTC. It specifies CASSQTSGGLFNEQYF.

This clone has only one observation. The CDR3 nucleotides read TGTGCCAGCAGTCCCCCGGGACTATCAACCTACGAGCAGTACTTC. This codes for CASSPPGLSTYEQYF. The rearrangement uses TRBV6-5 and TRBJ2-7, with 7 nucleotides matching TRBD2. CDR1 and CDR2 from the germline V gene are MNHEY and SVGAGI. This CDR3 has 15 amino acids. Trimming at V came to 5 bases and at J to 2 bases, leaving 9 bases not matched to a gene.

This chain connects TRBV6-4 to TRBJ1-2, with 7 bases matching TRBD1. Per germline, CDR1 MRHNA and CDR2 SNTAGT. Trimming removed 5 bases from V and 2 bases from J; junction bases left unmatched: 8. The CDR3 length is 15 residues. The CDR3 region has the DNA TGTGCCAGCAGTACAACAGGGGAGGGGAACTATGGCTACACCTTC. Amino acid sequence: CASSTTGEGNYGYTF.

CDR3 bases: TGCGCCAGCAAACTAGGGGGCGCCTCCTACGAGCAGTACTTC. Encoded protein: CASKLGGASYEQYF. The V call is TRBV5-1, the J call TRBJ2-7; 7 bases are shared with TRBD1. This CDR3 is 14 amino acids long. The ends lost 6 bases at V and 0 bases at J; junction bases unmatched: 6. Germline V gene lookup returns CDR1 SGHRS and CDR2 YFSETQ.

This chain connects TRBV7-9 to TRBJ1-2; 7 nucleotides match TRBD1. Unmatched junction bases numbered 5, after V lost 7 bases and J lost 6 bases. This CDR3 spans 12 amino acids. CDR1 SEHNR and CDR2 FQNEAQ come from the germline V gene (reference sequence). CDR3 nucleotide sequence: TGTGCCAGCACGGACAGGTTGCATGGCTACACCTTC. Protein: CASTDRLHGYTF.

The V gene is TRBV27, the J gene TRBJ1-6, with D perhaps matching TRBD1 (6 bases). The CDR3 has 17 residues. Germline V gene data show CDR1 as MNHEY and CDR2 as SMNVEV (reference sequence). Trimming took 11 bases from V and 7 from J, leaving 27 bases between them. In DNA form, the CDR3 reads TGTGCCCAGGGGTCAGGCCTACCAGGTTCCCCCAATTCACCCCTCCACTTT. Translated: CAQGSGLPGSPNSPLHF.

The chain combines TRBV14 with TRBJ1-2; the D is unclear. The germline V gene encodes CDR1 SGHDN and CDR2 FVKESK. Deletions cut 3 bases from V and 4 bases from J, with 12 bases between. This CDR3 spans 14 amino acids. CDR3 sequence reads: CASSHYGEAYGYTF. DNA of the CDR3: TGTGCCAGCAGCCATTATGGGGAAGCCTATGGCTACACCTTC.

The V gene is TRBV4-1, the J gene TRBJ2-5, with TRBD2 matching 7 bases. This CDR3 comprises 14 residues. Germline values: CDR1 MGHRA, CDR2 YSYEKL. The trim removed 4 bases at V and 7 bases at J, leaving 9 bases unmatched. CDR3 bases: TGCGCCAGCAGCCCCCTGGGGCGGGAGTGGACCCAGTACTTC. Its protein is CASSPLGREWTQYF.

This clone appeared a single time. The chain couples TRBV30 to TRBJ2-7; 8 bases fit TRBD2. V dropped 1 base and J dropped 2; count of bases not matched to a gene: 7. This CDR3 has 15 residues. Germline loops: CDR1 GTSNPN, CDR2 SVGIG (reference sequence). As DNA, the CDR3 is TGTGCCTGGAGTGCCGAATCGGGACTAGCCTACGAGCAGTACTTC. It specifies CAWSAESGLAYEQYF. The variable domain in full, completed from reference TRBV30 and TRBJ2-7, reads SQTIHQWPATLVQPVGSPLSLECTVEGTSNPNLYWYRQAAGRGLQLLFYSVGIGQISSEVPQNLSASRPQDRQFILSSKKLLLSDSGFYLCAWSAESGLAYEQYFGPGTRLTVT.

For the CDR3, the DNA is TGTGCCAGCAGCCAGGGACAGGGGGCGAATAACTATGGCTACACCTTC. Protein: CASSQGQGANNYGYTF. This sequence joins TRBV7-9 and TRBJ1-2; 12 positions agree with TRBD1. The V and J ends lost 5 bases and 1 base, in that order; junction bases with no gene match: 5. CDR1 and CDR2 (germline): SEHNR, FQNEAQ (reference sequence). The CDR3 has 16 amino acids.

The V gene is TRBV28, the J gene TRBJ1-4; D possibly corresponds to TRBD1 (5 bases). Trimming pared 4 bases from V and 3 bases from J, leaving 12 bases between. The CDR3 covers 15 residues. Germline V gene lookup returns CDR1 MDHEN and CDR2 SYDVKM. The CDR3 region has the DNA TGTGCCAGCAGTTCGGCGACAGAGTCTAATGAAAAACTGTTTTTT. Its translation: CASSSATESNEKLFF.

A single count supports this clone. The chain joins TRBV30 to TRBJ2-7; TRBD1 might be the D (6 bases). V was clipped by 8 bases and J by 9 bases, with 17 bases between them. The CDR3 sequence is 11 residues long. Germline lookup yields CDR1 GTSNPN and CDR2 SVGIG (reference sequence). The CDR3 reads CAGDTDLVQYF. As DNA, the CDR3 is TGTGCCGGGGACACGGACCTGGTGCAGTACTTC.

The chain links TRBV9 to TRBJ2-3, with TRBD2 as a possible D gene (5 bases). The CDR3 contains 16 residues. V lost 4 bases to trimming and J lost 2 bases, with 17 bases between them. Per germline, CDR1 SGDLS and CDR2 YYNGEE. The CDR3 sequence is CASSPSLLGITDTQYF. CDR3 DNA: TGTGCCAGCAGCCCATCATTACTAGGTATCACAGATACGCAGTATTTT.